These 20 T cell receptor beta chains came from one sample sequenced in a study of blood T cell repertoires in COVID-19. Produced via immunoSEQ multiplex PCR; TCRdb's table is partial and in-frame only. The sample has about 130,000 clones, 60% to 80% seen once. Sequencing was performed on peripheral blood. The receptors stem from a man aged 60-69 years who had recovered from COVID-19.

The rearrangement joins TRBV3-1 (or the pseudogene TRBV3-2) to TRBJ2-5, with 7 bases matching TRBD2. The CDR3 totals 15 residues. Unmatched junction bases numbered 3, after V lost 0 bases and J lost 2 bases. Germline CDR1 and CDR2: LGHDT and YNNKEL (reference sequence). CDR3 in DNA: TGTGCCAGCAGCCAAGAGGGGGGGGTTCAAGAGACCCAGTACTTC. Protein product: CASSQEGGVQETQYF.

The chain combines TRBV6-5 with TRBJ2-1, with 8 bases fitting TRBD1. V was pared by 8 bases and J by 6 bases, with 9 bases of the junction left unmatched. This CDR3 is 14 amino acids long. Germline values: CDR1 MNHEY, CDR2 SVGAGI. Written as DNA, the CDR3 is TGTGCCAGCCAACAGGGGGAATCTAGCAATGAGCAGTTCTTC. This codes for CASQQGESSNEQFF.

The chain combines TRBV4-3 with TRBJ2-2, with D perhaps matching TRBD1 (6 bases). This CDR3 spans 14 amino acids. Trimming removed 4 bases at V and 7 bases at J, with 13 bases between. Germline CDR1 reads LGHNA; CDR2 reads YSLEER. This chain's CDR3 is CASSRSTGYGELFF. Written as DNA, the CDR3 is TGCGCCAGCAGCCGCTCTACAGGGTACGGGGAGCTGTTTTTT.

The V and J genes are TRBV7-2 and TRBJ1-2; 10 bases agree with TRBD1. The CDR3 is made up of 15 amino acids. Germline lookup yields CDR1 SGHTA and CDR2 FQGNSA. Trimming cost V 3 bases and J 5 bases; bases outside gene matches: 6. Here the CDR3 DNA reads TGTGCCAGCAGCTTCCAGACAGGGGGCTCGTATGGCTACACCTTC. This codes for CASSFQTGGSYGYTF. The variable domain in full, with the rest retrieved from reference TRBV7-2 and TRBJ1-2, is GAGVSQSPSNKVTEKGKDVELRCDPISGHTALYWYRQSLGQGLEFLIYFQGNSAPDKSGLPSDRFSAERTGGSVSTLTIQRTQQEDSAVYLCASSFQTGGSYGYTFGSGTRLTVV.

The chain uses TRBV28 and TRBJ2-7, with TRBD1 as a possible D gene (6 bases). Per the germline V gene, CDR1 is MDHEN and CDR2 is SYDVKM. V was cut by 6 bases and J by 3 bases, with 9 bases left in between. The CDR3 is made up of 12 amino acids. Here the CDR3 reads CASSGQLYEQYF. In nucleotides, the CDR3 is TGTGCCAGCAGCGGACAGCTCTACGAGCAGTACTTC.

The genes are TRBV7-9 and TRBJ1-1; tentative D call: TRBD1 (5 bases). The CDR3 covers 13 residues. CDR1 SEHNR and CDR2 FQNEAQ come from the germline V gene (reference sequence). Trimming removed 4 bases at V and 11 bases at J, with 17 bases between. The DNA for the CDR3 is TGTGCCAGCAGCTCAACCCTCACGGGGGGGGCTTTCTTT. Its translation: CASSSTLTGGAFF. Full variable domain (rest looked up from reference TRBV7-9 and TRBJ1-1): DTGVSQNPRHKITKRGQNVTFRCDPISEHNRLYWYRQTLGQGPEFLTYFQNEAQLEKSRLLSDRFSAERPKGSFSTLEIQRTEQGDSAMYLCASSSTLTGGAFFGQGTRLTVV.

The genes are TRBV3-1 (or the pseudogene TRBV3-2) and TRBJ1-1; perhaps TRBD1 as D (5 bases). The V gene's germline CDR1 is LGHDT and CDR2 YNNKEL (reference sequence). The CDR3 covers 14 residues. Trimming stripped 0 bases from V and 2 bases from J, with 7 bases between. This CDR3 reads CASSQEDSNTEAFF. As DNA, the CDR3 is TGTGCCAGCAGCCAAGAAGACAGTAACACTGAAGCTTTCTTT.

This chain links TRBV7-8 with TRBJ1-2; D unresolved. The germline CDR1 and CDR2 sequences are SGHVS and FQNEAQ. Between the trimmed V and J ends, which lost 1 base and 4 bases, there was a span of 7 bases. This CDR3 is 13 amino acids long. CDR3 DNA sequence: TGTGCCAGCAGCTTAGAGAGTCTCTATGGCTACACCTTC. Translation gives CASSLESLYGYTF.

The chain carries TRBV4-3 and TRBJ1-6, with 10 bases identical to TRBD1. Germline trimming cut 4 bases from V and 9 bases from J; bases unmatched to any gene: 0. The germline V gene encodes CDR1 LGHNA and CDR2 YSLEER. The CDR3 is 13 residues long. The CDR3 is CASSRDRGSPLHF. The CDR3 DNA sequence: TGCGCCAGCAGCCGGGACAGGGGTTCACCCCTCCACTTT.

This clone has just a few counts. The rearrangement joins TRBV5-1 to TRBJ2-1, with 7 bases aligning to TRBD2. CDR1 SGHRS and CDR2 YFSETQ come from the germline V gene. V lost 2 bases, J lost 7 bases, and 9 bases stayed unmatched. This CDR3 spans 15 amino acids. The CDR3 region has the DNA TGCGCCAGCAGCTTCCTAGCGGACATCGGGAATGAGCAGTTCTTC. This translates into CASSFLADIGNEQFF.

V usage is TRBV7-2 and J usage is TRBJ2-3, with a weak D call TRBD2 (7 bases). The CDR3 contains 16 residues. Germline V gives CDR1 SGHTA, CDR2 FQGNSA. Between the trimmed V and J ends, which lost 5 bases and 6 bases, there was a span of 21 bases. The CDR3: CASSPQMVRGADTQYF. The CDR3 coding sequence is TGTGCCAGCAGCCCTCAAATGGTTCGGGGGGCGGATACGCAGTATTTT.

The chain employs TRBV11-2 and TRBJ2-2, with 7 bases lining up with TRBD1. V was pared by 5 bases and J by 1 base, with 7 bases of the junction left unmatched. CDR1 and CDR2 (germline): SGHAT, FQNNGV. The CDR3 consists of 16 residues. The CDR3: CASSMLTGLNTGELFF. CDR3 in DNA: TGTGCCAGCAGCATGCTGACAGGGTTGAACACCGGGGAGCTGTTTTTT.

The V and J genes are TRBV7-2 and TRBJ1-3, with no clear D. Germline loops: CDR1 SGHTA, CDR2 FQGNSA. The CDR3 loop spans 17 amino acids. V was pared by 4 bases and J by 0 bases, with 16 bases between. The CDR3 bases are TGTGCCAGCAGCTCCTACCTAGCCGGGAGCTCTGGAAACACCATATATTTT. It codes for CASSSYLAGSSGNTIYF.

J is TRBJ2-5 and V is TRBV6-2 or TRBV6-3; 11 bases line up with TRBD2. The J segment lost 1 base and the V segment lost 5 bases, leaving 3 bases of the junction unmatched. CDR1 is MNHEY, CDR2 SVGEGT, per germline. This CDR3 region has 15 residues. The CDR3 DNA follows: TGTGCCAGCAGTCCGGGACTAGCGGCCCAAGAGACCCAGTACTTC. Encoded protein: CASSPGLAAQETQYF.

This chain uses TRBV18 with TRBJ1-4; 7 positions agree with TRBD1. From germline, CDR1 is KGHSH and CDR2 LQKENI. The CDR3 length is 14 residues. V lost 6 bases to trimming and J lost 4 bases; unmatched junction nucleotides: 5. CDR3: CASSLGQDNEKLFF. DNA for the CDR3: TGTGCCAGCTCTCTAGGACAGGATAATGAAAAACTGTTTTTT.

This clone occurred once. This chain links TRBV15 with TRBJ1-1; D is unresolved. Germline CDR1 reads LNHNV; CDR2 reads YYDKDF (reference sequence). Trimming pared 0 bases from V and 6 bases from J, leaving 11 bases between. The CDR3 has 14 residues. The CDR3 nucleotides read TGTGCCACCAGCAGAGAACGGGGTTACGCTGAAGCTTTCTTT. It codes for CATSRERGYAEAFF.

V is TRBV5-1 and J is TRBJ1-2; 10 nucleotides match TRBD1. Germline values: CDR1 SGHRS, CDR2 YFSETQ. Trimming removed 4 bases from V and 5 bases from J; junction bases left unmatched: 5. The CDR3 extends over 14 amino acids. Here the CDR3 DNA reads TGCGCCAGCAGCGCCGGACAGGGGGTTTATGGCTACACCTTC. This codes for CASSAGQGVYGYTF. Full variable domain (remainder filled in from reference TRBV5-1 and TRBJ1-2): KAGVTQTPRYLIKTRGQQVTLSCSPISGHRSVSWYQQTPGQGLQFLFEYFSETQRNKGNFPGRFSGRQFSNSRSEMNVSTLELGDSALYLCASSAGQGVYGYTFGSGTRLTVV.

This clone occurred once. This chain joins TRBV6-2 or TRBV6-3 and TRBJ2-1; D is possibly TRBD1 (5 bases). The V end was cut by 4 bases, the J end by 5 bases, with 12 bases between. Germline lookup yields CDR1 MNHEY and CDR2 SVGEGT. This CDR3 contains 14 residues. The DNA of the CDR3 is TGTGCCAGCAGTTCTTTCCAGGGCCACAATGAGCAGTTCTTC. Its translation is CASSSFQGHNEQFF.

V gene TRBV7-8 combines with J gene TRBJ1-3; D uncertain. Trimming left V 0 bases short and J 0 bases short, with 12 bases between. The CDR3 loop spans 17 amino acids. From germline, CDR1 is SGHVS and CDR2 FQNEAQ. CDR3: CASSLAGAGNSGNTIYF. CDR3 in DNA: TGTGCCAGCAGCTTAGCCGGCGCGGGGAACTCTGGAAACACCATATATTTT.

The chain has TRBV9 and TRBJ1-1; TRBD1 agrees at 8 bases. There are 19 residues in the CDR3. V trimming: 3 bases; J trimming: 0 bases; junction bases outside the gene matches: 16. Per the germline V gene, CDR1 is SGDLS and CDR2 is YYNGEE. CDR3 in DNA: TGTGCCAGCAGCGCGAGGGGCAGGGGGCAAGCGGGTGTGAACACTGAAGCTTTCTTT. Translated, it gives CASSARGRGQAGVNTEAFF.